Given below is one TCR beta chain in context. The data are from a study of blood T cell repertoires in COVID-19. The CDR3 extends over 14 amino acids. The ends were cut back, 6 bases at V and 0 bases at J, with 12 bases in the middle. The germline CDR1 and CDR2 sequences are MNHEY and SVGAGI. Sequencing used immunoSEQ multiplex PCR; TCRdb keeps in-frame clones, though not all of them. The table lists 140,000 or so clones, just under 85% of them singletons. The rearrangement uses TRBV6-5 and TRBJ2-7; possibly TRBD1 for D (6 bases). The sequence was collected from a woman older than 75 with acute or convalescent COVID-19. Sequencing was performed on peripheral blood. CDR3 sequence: CASSAGAGSYEQYF. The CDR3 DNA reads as TGTGCCAGCAGCGCAGGGGCAGGCTCCTACGAGCAGTACTTC.